What follows describes a single T cell receptor (beta chain). Its antigen is not known. There are 14 residues in the CDR3. Trimming pared 4 bases from V and 6 bases from J, leaving 15 bases between. Germline-derived CDR1 and CDR2 are SGDLS and YYNGEE. The authors ran a second PCR of roughly 6 to 11 cycles using a sample-barcoded 5' primer and a J-beta primer mix. MiXCR was run by TCRdb on the 5' RACE reads, yielding one entry per CDR3 protein. The table lists hundreds of thousands of distinct CDR3 sequences, 20% to 25% of them singletons. This record belongs to a study of blood T cells in healthy people across ages. Whole-study findings and limits: More naive CD4+ cells and higher diversity marked long-lived donors relative to aged donors.

The clonotype comes from a man in his 70s in good health. The sequenced sample consisted of blood. The chain combines TRBV9 with TRBJ2-3; possible D gene TRBD2, 5 bases. In DNA, the CDR3 is TGTGCCAGCAGCCCCCGGAGCGGTATGGATACGCAGTATTTT. It codes for CASSPRSGMDTQYF.